Reported below is one TCR beta chain. The CDR3 sequence is 13 residues long. Germline values: CDR1 MRHNA, CDR2 SNTAGT. The V end was cut by 4 bases, the J end by 4 bases, with 10 bases between. Method: immunoSEQ multiplex PCR; TCRdb's copy keeps in-frame clones and lacks some. The sample comprises 10,000 to 12,000 clones, around 56% of which are singletons, and around 9.7% rests with the top ten. The data derive from a study of radiation and T cells in renal cell carcinoma. The treatment denotes: treatment-naive control, cytoreductive nephrectomy. This receptor was taken from a man aged 40-49 years with renal cell carcinoma. This chain joins TRBV6-4 and TRBJ1-1; D is undetermined. Sample: tumor tissue, taken from a patient whose treatment was nephrectomy without radiotherapy. CDR3 amino acids: CASSGDKGTEAFF. The CDR3 DNA sequence: TGTGCCAGCAGTGGAGACAAGGGCACTGAAGCTTTCTTT.